Detailed here is one TCR beta chain. Its antigen remains unknown. The data stem from a study of follicular helper T cells after annual influenza vaccination. Study-wide points: Successive annual vaccinations recalled a recurrent oligoclonal ICOS+CD38+ cTfh response with influenza-specific clonotypes. Plasmablast frequency change correlated with clonality change in ICOS+CD38+ cTfh.

Time point meaning: 2013-2014 season, 7 days after vaccination. Per germline, CDR1 SGHNT and CDR2 YYREEE (reference sequence). The CDR3 is made up of 14 amino acids. Deletions cut 3 bases from V and 1 base from J, with 10 bases between. This table comes from immunoSEQ multiplex PCR, and its TCRdb copy is limited to in-frame clones, with some not included. Here the sample spans a few thousand clones, approximately 90% being singletons. The sample was CXCR5+ CD38- circulating T follicular helper cells from blood, taken 7 days after influenza vaccination. Noted subset: circulating Tfh, non-naive CD4+CXCR5+PD-1+ (ICOS+CD38+ or ICOS-CD38-). This TCR came from an adult who received the influenza vaccine. The chain is built from TRBV5-4 and TRBJ1-1; unclear D gene. The CDR3 protein is CASSSLDGNTEAFF. Here the CDR3 DNA reads TGTGCCAGCAGCTCCCTAGACGGGAACACTGAAGCTTTCTTT.